These 11 T cell receptor beta chains originate from one sample sequenced in a study of blood T cell repertoires in COVID-19. Using immunoSEQ multiplex PCR, the repertoire was profiled, and TCRdb retains in-frame clones only, with some absent. The sample includes 70,000 to 80,000 clones, roughly 80% of them seen just once. The sequenced sample was peripheral blood. The receptors originated from a woman of 80 years or more with acute or convalescent COVID-19.

Only a few counts were recorded for this clone. The chain recombines TRBV27 with TRBJ2-3; 12 nucleotides agree with TRBD2. The CDR3 covers 15 residues. J lost 3 bases, V lost 2 bases, and 0 bases had no gene match. Germline CDR1 is MNHEY and CDR2 is SMNVEV (reference sequence). The CDR3 spells CASSLGTSGTDTQYF. Written as DNA, the CDR3 is TGTGCCAGCAGTTTAGGGACTAGCGGGACAGATACGCAGTATTTT.

The chain links TRBV19 to TRBJ1-2; the D gene is possibly TRBD1 (6 bases). The CDR3 sequence is 13 residues long. Per the germline V gene, CDR1 is LNHDA and CDR2 is SQIVND (reference sequence). Between the trimmed V and J ends, which lost 9 bases and 2 bases, there was a span of 13 bases. The chain's CDR3 is CASWNRVNYGYTF. DNA of the CDR3: TGTGCCAGCTGGAACAGGGTCAACTATGGCTACACCTTC.

The V call is TRBV30, the J call TRBJ2-3, with TRBD2 as a possible D gene (6 bases). Germline CDR1 reads GTSNPN; CDR2 reads SVGIG (reference sequence). V was cut by 6 bases and J by 7 bases, with 11 bases left in between. This CDR3 is built from 11 residues. The CDR3 region has the DNA TGTGCCTGTTGGCGGGACTATACGCAGTATTTT. As protein: CACWRDYTQYF. Drawing the rest from reference TRBV30 and TRBJ2-3, the complete variable domain is SQTIHQWPATLVQPVGSPLSLECTVEGTSNPNLYWYRQAAGRGLQLLFYSVGIGQISSEVPQNLSASRPQDRQFILSSKKLLLSDSGFYLCACWRDYTQYFGPGTRLTVL.

The chain is built from TRBV28 and TRBJ2-3, with a weak D call TRBD1 (6 bases). The CDR3 spans 15 residues. Germline V gene data show CDR1 as MDHEN and CDR2 as SYDVKM. Trimming took 3 bases from V and 2 from J, leaving 12 bases between them. The CDR3 loop reads CASSFTGQNTDTQYF. DNA of the CDR3: TGTGCCAGCAGTTTTACAGGACAGAACACAGATACGCAGTATTTT.

V and J are TRBV6-6 and TRBJ2-1, with a possible D match to TRBD1 (5 bases). V lost 8 bases, J lost 7 bases, and 12 bases lay in between. The CDR3 runs to 12 residues. CDR1 is MNHNY and CDR2 is SVGAGI in the germline V gene (reference sequence). In DNA form, the CDR3 reads TGTGCCAGCTGTAGGGGCCGGAATGAGCAGTTCTTC. Protein: CASCRGRNEQFF.

The V gene is TRBV15, the J gene TRBJ1-5; D gene ambiguous. This CDR3 is built from 16 residues. Between the trimmed V and J ends, which lost 1 base and 0 bases, there was a span of 10 bases. Germline CDR1 is LNHNV and CDR2 is YYDKDF (reference sequence). The CDR3 region has the DNA TGTGCCACCAGCAGAGGGAGGGATTTTAGCAATCAGCCCCAGCATTTT. Protein: CATSRGRDFSNQPQHF.

This chain uses TRBV4-1 with TRBJ2-2, with 8 bases fitting TRBD1. The CDR3 has 19 amino acids. The V segment lost 0 bases and the J segment 6 bases; nucleotides outside the gene matches: 15. The V gene's germline CDR1 is MGHRA and CDR2 YSYEKL. The CDR3 loop is CASSQDSRTGRFVAGELFF. The CDR3 DNA reads TGCGCCAGCAGCCAAGATTCAAGGACAGGGAGGTTTGTGGCCGGGGAGCTGTTTTTT.

The genes are TRBV11-2 and TRBJ2-3, with 10 nucleotides matching TRBD1. CDR1 and CDR2 from the germline V gene are SGHAT and FQNNGV. The V gene end was trimmed by 1 base and the J gene end by 11 bases; junction bases not matched to a gene: 15. The length of the CDR3 is 17 residues. The CDR3: CASSLAEPGTGVYLQYF. The CDR3 DNA reads TGTGCCAGCAGCTTAGCGGAGCCCGGGACAGGGGTGTATCTGCAGTATTTT.

This rearrangement joins TRBV30 to TRBJ1-1, with a weak D call TRBD1 (6 bases). Trimming took off 2 bases at V and 0 bases at J, with 16 bases between the two ends. Looked up from germline, CDR1 is GTSNPN and CDR2 is SVGIG (reference sequence). This CDR3 is built from 16 residues. CDR3 in DNA: TGTGCCTGGAGTTCGGGACAACGAACGATGAACACTGAAGCTTTCTTT. It is translated as CAWSSGQRTMNTEAFF.

This chain links TRBV14 with TRBJ1-2; TRBD1 matches 8 bases. CDR1 and CDR2 from the germline V gene are SGHDN and FVKESK. The CDR3 runs 14 residues. Trimming removed 4 bases from V and 4 bases from J; junction bases left unmatched: 5. CDR3 nucleotides: TGTGCCAGCAGCCTAGGGACAGGTCCCTATGGCTACACCTTC. Its protein is CASSLGTGPYGYTF.

This clone is a singleton in its sample. CDR3 sequence reads: CASSIEGGTHRQYEQFF. The CDR3 DNA follows: TGTGCCAGTAGTATAGAAGGAGGAACTCACCGCCAATATGAGCAGTTCTTC. V gene TRBV19 combines with J gene TRBJ2-1; tentatively, D is TRBD2 (5 bases). The CDR3 length is 17 residues. CDR1 is LNHDA and CDR2 is SQIVND in the germline V gene (reference sequence). Deletions cut 0 bases from V and 8 bases from J, with 20 bases between.